Listed below are T cell receptor beta chains from one sample, sequenced in a study of blood T cell repertoires in COVID-19. Sequencing used immunoSEQ multiplex PCR; TCRdb keeps in-frame clones, though not all of them. Counted here are 150,000 to 200,000 clones, approximately 79% occurring once; the ten biggest clones make up roughly 20%. The material sequenced was peripheral blood. The receptors here all came from a woman aged 80 or over with acute or convalescent COVID-19. The CDR3 runs from the conserved cysteine through the conserved F or W. Fields, in order: D gene, clone size, V gene, J gene, CDR3 protein, CDR3 DNA. The D gene is left open where the match is weak. Only some rows state a clone size, as once, few, many or a class for expanded clones.

D: TRBD1; size: NA; V: TRBV28; J: TRBJ1-2; CDR3: CASSTGGPANYGYTF; DNA: TGTGCCAGCAGTACAGGGGGCCCAGCTAACTATGGCTACACCTTC
D: NA; size: NA; V: TRBV11-2; J: TRBJ1-1; CDR3: CASRSTMNTEAFF; DNA: TGTGCCAGCAGATCCACTATGAACACTGAAGCTTTCTTT
D: TRBD2; size: NA; V: TRBV5-4; J: TRBJ2-2; CDR3: CASSAASGGVGELFF; DNA: TGTGCCAGCAGCGCCGCTAGCGGGGGAGTCGGGGAGCTGTTTTTT
D: NA; size: NA; V: TRBV7-2; J: TRBJ1-6; CDR3: CASSLIPITDNSPLHF; DNA: TGTGCCAGCAGCTTAATACCTATTACAGATAATTCACCCCTCCACTTT
D: TRBD1; size: NA; V: TRBV14; J: TRBJ1-3; CDR3: CASSHWTGRRIGGNTIYF; DNA: TGTGCCAGCAGCCATTGGACAGGGAGAAGAATTGGTGGAAACACCATATATTTT
D: NA; size: NA; V: TRBV7-2; J: TRBJ1-5; CDR3: CASSLGGQFNQPQHF; DNA: TGTGCCAGCAGCTTAGGGGGCCAGTTCAATCAGCCCCAGCATTTT
D: TRBD1; size: NA; V: TRBV5-6; J: TRBJ2-7; CDR3: CASSKETGWEQYF; DNA: TGTGCCAGCAGCAAGGAGACAGGGTGGGAGCAGTACTTC
D: TRBD1; size: once; V: TRBV18; J: TRBJ1-2; CDR3: CASSPDRGGYTF; DNA: TGTGCCAGCTCACCTGACAGGGGGGGCTACACCTTC
D: NA; size: NA; V: TRBV11-2; J: TRBJ2-3; CDR3: CASSFLDTQYF; DNA: TGTGCCAGCAGCTTCCTCGATACGCAGTATTTT
D: NA; size: NA; V: TRBV28; J: TRBJ2-1; CDR3: CASSSPVASSSYNEQFF; DNA: TGTGCCAGCAGTTCCCCCGTGGCTAGCAGTTCCTACAATGAGCAGTTCTTC
D: NA; size: NA; V: TRBV5-5; J: TRBJ2-4; CDR3: CASSLETAWLAKNIQYF; DNA: TGTGCCAGCAGCTTGGAGACAGCATGGCTAGCCAAAAACATTCAGTACTTC
D: TRBD1; size: NA; V: TRBV5-1; J: TRBJ1-2; CDR3: CASSLVGQGHGYTF; DNA: TGCGCCAGCAGCTTGGTCGGACAGGGACATGGCTACACCTTC
D: NA; size: NA; V: TRBV3-1/TRBV3-2; J: TRBJ2-4; CDR3: CASSHGGNIQYF; DNA: TGTGCCAGCAGCCATGGAGGGAACATTCAGTACTTC
D: TRBD2; size: NA; V: TRBV19; J: TRBJ2-2; CDR3: CASSPPGLPGELFF; DNA: TGTGCCAGTAGTCCCCCGGGACTACCCGGGGAGCTGTTTTTT
D: TRBD1; size: NA; V: TRBV5-6; J: TRBJ1-2; CDR3: CASSWNSGTAVYGYTF; DNA: TGTGCCAGCAGCTGGAATTCCGGGACAGCGGTATATGGCTACACCTTC
D: TRBD1; size: NA; V: TRBV7-3; J: TRBJ2-1; CDR3: CASSPGQGPYNEQFF; DNA: TGTGCCAGCAGCCCTGGACAGGGGCCTTACAATGAGCAGTTCTTC
D: TRBD1; size: NA; V: TRBV3-1/TRBV3-2; J: TRBJ2-7; CDR3: CASSQAGQGFGEQYF; DNA: TGTGCCAGCAGCCAAGCAGGACAGGGTTTTGGCGAGCAGTACTTC
D: TRBD1; size: few; V: TRBV6-6; J: TRBJ1-2; CDR3: CASSPDRAYGYTF; DNA: TGTGCCAGCAGTCCCGACAGGGCCTATGGCTACACCTTC
D: TRBD2; size: NA; V: TRBV4-1; J: TRBJ2-7; CDR3: CASSQGRLAGNSYEQYF; DNA: TGCGCCAGCAGCCAGGGGAGACTAGCGGGAAACTCCTACGAGCAGTACTTC
D: NA; size: NA; V: TRBV5-6; J: TRBJ1-2; CDR3: CASSLGQGNYGYTF; DNA: TGTGCCAGCAGCTTGGGTCAGGGGAACTATGGCTACACCTTC
D: NA; size: NA; V: TRBV9; J: TRBJ2-5; CDR3: CASSVAEETQYF; DNA: TGTGCCAGCAGCGTAGCGGAAGAGACCCAGTACTTC